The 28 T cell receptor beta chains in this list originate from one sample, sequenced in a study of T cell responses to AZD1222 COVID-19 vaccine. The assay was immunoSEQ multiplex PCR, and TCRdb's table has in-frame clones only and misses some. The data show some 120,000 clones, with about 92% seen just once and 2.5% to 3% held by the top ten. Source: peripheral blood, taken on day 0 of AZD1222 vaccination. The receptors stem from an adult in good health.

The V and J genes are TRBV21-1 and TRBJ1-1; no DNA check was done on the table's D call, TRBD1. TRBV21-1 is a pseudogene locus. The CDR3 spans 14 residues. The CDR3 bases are TGTGCCAGCAGCAAAGTAGGAAAGGGGCGTGAAGCTTTCTTT. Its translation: CASSKVGKGREAFF.

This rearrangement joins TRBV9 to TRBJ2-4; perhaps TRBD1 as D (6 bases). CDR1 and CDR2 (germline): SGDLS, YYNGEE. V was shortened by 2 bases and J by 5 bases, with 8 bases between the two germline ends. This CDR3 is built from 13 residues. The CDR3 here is CASSVDRENIQYF. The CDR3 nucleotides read TGTGCCAGCAGCGTGGACAGAGAAAACATTCAGTACTTC.

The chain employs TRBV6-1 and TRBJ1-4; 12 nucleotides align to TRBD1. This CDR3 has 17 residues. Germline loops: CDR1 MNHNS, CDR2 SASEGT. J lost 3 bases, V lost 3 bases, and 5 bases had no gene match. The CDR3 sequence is CASSEGTGGWANEKLFF. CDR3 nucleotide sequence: TGTGCCAGCAGTGAGGGGACAGGGGGCTGGGCTAATGAAAAACTGTTTTTT.

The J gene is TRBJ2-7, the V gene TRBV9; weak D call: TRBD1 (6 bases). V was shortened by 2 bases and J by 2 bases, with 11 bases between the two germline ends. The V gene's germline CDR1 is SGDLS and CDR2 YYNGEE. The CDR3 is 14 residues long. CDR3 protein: CASSVGGHPYEQYF. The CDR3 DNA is TGTGCCAGCAGCGTTGGGGGACACCCCTACGAGCAGTACTTC.

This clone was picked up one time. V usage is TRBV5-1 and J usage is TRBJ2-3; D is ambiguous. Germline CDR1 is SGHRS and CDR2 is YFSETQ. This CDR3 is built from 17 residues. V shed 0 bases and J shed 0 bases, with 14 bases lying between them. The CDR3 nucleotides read TGCGCCAGCAGCTTGGCCTTAGGAGCCCCAAGCACAGATACGCAGTATTTT. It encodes CASSLALGAPSTDTQYF.

CDR3 residues: CASSSRTSGSETQYF. CDR3 DNA: TGCGCCAGCAGTAGCCGGACTAGCGGGAGTGAGACCCAGTACTTC. The chain links TRBV10-1 to TRBJ2-5; TRBD2 matches at 13 bases. The junction had 5 bases not matched to a gene; V was cut back by 5 bases and J by 5 bases. The CDR3 is 15 residues long. Germline V gene data show CDR1 as WNHNN and CDR2 as SYGVQD (reference sequence).

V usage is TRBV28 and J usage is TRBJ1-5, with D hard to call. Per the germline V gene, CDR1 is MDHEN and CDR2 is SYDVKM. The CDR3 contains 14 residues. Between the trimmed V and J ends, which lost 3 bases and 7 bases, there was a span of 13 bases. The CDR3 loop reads CASSFFRVSQPQHF. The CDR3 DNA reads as TGTGCCAGCAGTTTTTTTCGGGTTAGCCAGCCCCAGCATTTT.

CDR3 in DNA: TGTGCCAGCAGTCCGGGACAGGGACTAGGCTACACCTTC. Protein product: CASSPGQGLGYTF. This chain links TRBV6-5 with TRBJ1-2, with 9 positions matching TRBD1. The V gene's germline CDR1 is MNHEY and CDR2 SVGAGI. With 5 bases clipped from V and 8 bases from J, the junction kept 6 bases outside the gene matches. The CDR3 has 13 residues.

This chain's CDR3 is CATSDTTDTIYF. As DNA, the CDR3 is TGTGCCACCAGTGACACGACGGACACCATATATTTT. J is TRBJ1-3 and V is TRBV24-1; D remains unclear. The CDR3 has 12 residues. Trimming left V 4 bases short and J 8 bases short, with 8 bases between. From germline, CDR1 is KGHDR and CDR2 SFDVKD.

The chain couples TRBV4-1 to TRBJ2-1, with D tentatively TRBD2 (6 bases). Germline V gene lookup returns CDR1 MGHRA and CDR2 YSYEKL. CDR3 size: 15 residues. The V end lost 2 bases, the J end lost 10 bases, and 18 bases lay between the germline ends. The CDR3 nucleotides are TGCGCCAGCAGCCAATACGGGAGAGAGTCTGAAGAGCAGTTCTTC. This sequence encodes CASSQYGRESEEQFF.

The CDR3 bases are TGTGCCGGAGGGCAGGGGGTATGGGTTGGCTACACCTTC. Translation: CAGGQGVWVGYTF. The rearrangement joins TRBV11-1 to TRBJ1-2; 7 bases are a match to TRBD1. CDR3 length: 13 amino acids. CDR1 SGHAT and CDR2 FQDESV come from the germline V gene (reference sequence). Unmatched junction bases numbered 13, after V lost 11 bases and J lost 7 bases.

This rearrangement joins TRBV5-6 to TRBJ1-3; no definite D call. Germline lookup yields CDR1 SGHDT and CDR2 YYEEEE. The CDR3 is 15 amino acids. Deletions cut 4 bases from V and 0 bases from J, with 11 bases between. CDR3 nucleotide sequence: TGTGCCAGCAGCCCGACCGTAAGCTCTGGAAACACCATATATTTT. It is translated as CASSPTVSSGNTIYF.

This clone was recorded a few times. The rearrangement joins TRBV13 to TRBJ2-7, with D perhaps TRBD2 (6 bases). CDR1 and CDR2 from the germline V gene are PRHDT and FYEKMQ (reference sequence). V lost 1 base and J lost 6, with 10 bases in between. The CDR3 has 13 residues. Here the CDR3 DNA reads TGTGCCAGCAGCTTAGACTATAGCGGCGAGCAGTACTTC. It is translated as CASSLDYSGEQYF. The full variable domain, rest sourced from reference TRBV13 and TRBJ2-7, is AAGVIQSPRHLIKEKRETATLKCYPIPRHDTVYWYQQGPGQDPQFLISFYEKMQSDKGSIPDRFSAQQFSDYHSELNMSSLELGDSALYFCASSLDYSGEQYFGPGTRLTVT.

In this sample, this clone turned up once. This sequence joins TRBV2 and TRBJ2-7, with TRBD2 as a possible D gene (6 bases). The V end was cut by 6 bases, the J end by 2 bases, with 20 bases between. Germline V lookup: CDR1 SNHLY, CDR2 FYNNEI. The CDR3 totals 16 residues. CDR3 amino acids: CASRGRLMNGPYEQYF. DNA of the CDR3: TGTGCCAGCAGGGGGAGGTTAATGAATGGGCCCTACGAGCAGTACTTC.

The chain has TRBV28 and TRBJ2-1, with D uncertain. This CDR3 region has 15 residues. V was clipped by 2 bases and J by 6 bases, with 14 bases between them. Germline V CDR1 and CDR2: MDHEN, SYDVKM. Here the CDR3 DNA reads TGTGCCAGCAGTTTAGGCGGATTTCTAGGCAATGAGCAGTTCTTC. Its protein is CASSLGGFLGNEQFF.

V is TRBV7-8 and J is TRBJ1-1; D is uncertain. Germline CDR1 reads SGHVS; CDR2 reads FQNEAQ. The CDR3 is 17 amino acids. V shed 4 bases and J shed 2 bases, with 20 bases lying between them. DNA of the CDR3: TGTGCCAGCAGCTCAACTCGAAGTCGGAAGGGTAACACTGAAGCTTTCTTT. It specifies CASSSTRSRKGNTEAFF.

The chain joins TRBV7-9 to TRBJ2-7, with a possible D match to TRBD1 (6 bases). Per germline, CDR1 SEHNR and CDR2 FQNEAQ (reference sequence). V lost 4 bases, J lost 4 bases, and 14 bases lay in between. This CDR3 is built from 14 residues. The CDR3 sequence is CASSSTGFTYEQYF. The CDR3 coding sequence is TGTGCCAGCAGCTCGACAGGATTTACGTACGAGCAGTACTTC.

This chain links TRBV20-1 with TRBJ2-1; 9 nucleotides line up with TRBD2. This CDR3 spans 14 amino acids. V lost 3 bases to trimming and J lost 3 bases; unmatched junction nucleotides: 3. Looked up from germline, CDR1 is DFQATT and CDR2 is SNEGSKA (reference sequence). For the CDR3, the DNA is TGCAGTGCTAGTGAAGCGGGAGGCTACAATGAGCAGTTCTTC. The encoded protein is CSASEAGGYNEQFF.

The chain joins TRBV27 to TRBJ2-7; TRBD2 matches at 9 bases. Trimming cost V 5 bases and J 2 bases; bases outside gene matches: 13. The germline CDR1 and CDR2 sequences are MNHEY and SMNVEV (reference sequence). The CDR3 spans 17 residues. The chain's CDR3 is CASSPSSGTSLPYEQYF. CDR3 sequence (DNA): TGTGCCAGCAGTCCCTCATCCGGGACTAGCCTCCCCTACGAGCAGTACTTC.

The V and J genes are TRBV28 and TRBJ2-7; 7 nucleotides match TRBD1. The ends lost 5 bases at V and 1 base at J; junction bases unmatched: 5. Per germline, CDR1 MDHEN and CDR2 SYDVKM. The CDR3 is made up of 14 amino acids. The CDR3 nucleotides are TGTGCCAGCAGTGAGGGACAGTTTTCCTACGAGCAGTACTTC. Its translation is CASSEGQFSYEQYF. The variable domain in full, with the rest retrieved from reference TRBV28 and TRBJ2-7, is DVKVTQSSRYLVKRTGEKVFLECVQDMDHENMFWYRQDPGLGLRLIYFSYDVKMKEKGDIPEGYSVSREKKERFSLILESASTNQTSMYLCASSEGQFSYEQYFGPGTRLTVT.

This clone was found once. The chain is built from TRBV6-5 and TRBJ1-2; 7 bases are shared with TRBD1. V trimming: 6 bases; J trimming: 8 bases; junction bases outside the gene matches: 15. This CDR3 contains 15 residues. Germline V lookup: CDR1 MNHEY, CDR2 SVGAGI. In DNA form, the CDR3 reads TGTGCCAGCAGCCGCCGGGACAGCCCTTCTGAAGGCTACACCTTC. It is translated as CASSRRDSPSEGYTF.

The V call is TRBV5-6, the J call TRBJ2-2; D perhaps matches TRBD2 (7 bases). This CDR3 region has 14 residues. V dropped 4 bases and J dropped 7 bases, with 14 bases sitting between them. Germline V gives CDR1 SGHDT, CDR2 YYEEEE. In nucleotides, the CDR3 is TGTGCCAGCAGCACCCGGGGGGCTAGCGGGGAGCTGTTTTTT. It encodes CASSTRGASGELFF. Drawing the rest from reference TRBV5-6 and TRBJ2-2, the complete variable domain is DAGVTQSPTHLIKTRGQQVTLRCSPKSGHDTVSWYQQALGQGPQFIFQYYEEEERQRGNFPDRFSGHQFPNYSSELNVNALLLGDSALYLCASSTRGASGELFFGEGSRLTVL.

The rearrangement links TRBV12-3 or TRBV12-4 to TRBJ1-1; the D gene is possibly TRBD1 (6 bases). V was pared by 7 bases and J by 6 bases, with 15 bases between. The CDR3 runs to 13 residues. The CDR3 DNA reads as TGTGCCAGCACCCTTGGGGGGGCGGCTGAAGCTTTCTTT. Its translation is CASTLGGAAEAFF.

CDR3 protein: CATSSAGSYGELFF. DNA of the CDR3: TGTGCCACCAGCAGTGCAGGGAGCTACGGGGAGCTGTTTTTT. The rearrangement links TRBV15 to TRBJ2-2, with D perhaps TRBD1 or TRBD2 (5 bases each). The germline V gene encodes CDR1 LNHNV and CDR2 YYDKDF (reference sequence). The CDR3 is 14 amino acids. V lost 3 bases and J 7 bases, leaving 12 bases between the germline ends.

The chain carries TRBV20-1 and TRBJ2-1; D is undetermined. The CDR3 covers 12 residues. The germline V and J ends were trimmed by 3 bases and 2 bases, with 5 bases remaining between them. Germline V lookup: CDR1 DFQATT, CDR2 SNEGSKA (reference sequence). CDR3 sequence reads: CSASRPYNEQFF. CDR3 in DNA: TGCAGTGCTAGTCGGCCCTACAATGAGCAGTTCTTC.

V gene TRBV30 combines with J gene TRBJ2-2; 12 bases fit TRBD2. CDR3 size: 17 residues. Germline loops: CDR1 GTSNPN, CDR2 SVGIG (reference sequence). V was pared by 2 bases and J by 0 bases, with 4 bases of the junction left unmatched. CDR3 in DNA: TGTGCCTGGAGTCCTAGCGGGAGGGCTCCGAACACCGGGGAGCTGTTTTTT. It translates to CAWSPSGRAPNTGELFF. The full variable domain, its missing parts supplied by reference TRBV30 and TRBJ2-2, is SQTIHQWPATLVQPVGSPLSLECTVEGTSNPNLYWYRQAAGRGLQLLFYSVGIGQISSEVPQNLSASRPQDRQFILSSKKLLLSDSGFYLCAWSPSGRAPNTGELFFGEGSRLTVL.

CDR3 sequence reads: CASSPPREAGELFF. CDR3 sequence (DNA): TGTGCCAGCAGCCCCCCCCGAGAGGCCGGGGAGCTGTTTTTT. The rearrangement joins TRBV4-2 to TRBJ2-2, with unresolved D. Per germline, CDR1 LGHNA and CDR2 YNFKEQ. This CDR3 contains 14 residues. V was pared by 4 bases and J by 6 bases, with 12 bases between.

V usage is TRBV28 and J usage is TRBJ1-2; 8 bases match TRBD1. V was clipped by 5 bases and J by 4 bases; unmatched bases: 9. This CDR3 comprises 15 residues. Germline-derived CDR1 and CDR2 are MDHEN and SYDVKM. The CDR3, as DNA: TGTGCCAGCAGTCCCGAGGACAGGGTGGTCTATGGCTACACCTTC. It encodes CASSPEDRVVYGYTF.